Ten or more counts support the clone carrying this T cell receptor (beta chain). Its specificity is not known. The source of the sample is a study of T cells in Graves' hyperthyroidism and ophthalmopathy. Germline V gene data show CDR1 as DFQATT and CDR2 as SNEGSKA (reference sequence). The V end was cut by 3 bases, the J end by 5 bases, with 19 bases between. The CDR3 covers 15 residues. General study results and limits: Most thyroid clonotypes with frequency above 0.001 were detected in blood. The model made its ophthalmopathy prediction, and onset followed a median 6.5 months later.

Newly diagnosed patients aged 18 to 65 had hyperthyroidism of under 2 months' duration. Isolation of PBMCs was performed on around 9.8 ml fresh peripheral blood. Amplification targeted TCR beta CDR3 regions from RNA transcripts. The HTBI primer set was used in a first-round RT-PCR of the TCR CDR3. TCRdb recomputed calls from the multiplex PCR reads with MiXCR, one row per CDR3 protein. The sample carries around 520,000 distinct CDR3 sequences, approximately 14% recorded once. Sequenced: blood. This receptor was obtained from a woman aged 18-30 years with Graves' hyperthyroidism. The chain has TRBV20-1 and TRBJ2-5; possibly TRBD1 for D (5 bases). DNA of the CDR3: TGCAGTGCTAGTGGCGTGGACAACCTTGGGGAGACCCAGTACTTC. Translated, it gives CSASGVDNLGETQYF.